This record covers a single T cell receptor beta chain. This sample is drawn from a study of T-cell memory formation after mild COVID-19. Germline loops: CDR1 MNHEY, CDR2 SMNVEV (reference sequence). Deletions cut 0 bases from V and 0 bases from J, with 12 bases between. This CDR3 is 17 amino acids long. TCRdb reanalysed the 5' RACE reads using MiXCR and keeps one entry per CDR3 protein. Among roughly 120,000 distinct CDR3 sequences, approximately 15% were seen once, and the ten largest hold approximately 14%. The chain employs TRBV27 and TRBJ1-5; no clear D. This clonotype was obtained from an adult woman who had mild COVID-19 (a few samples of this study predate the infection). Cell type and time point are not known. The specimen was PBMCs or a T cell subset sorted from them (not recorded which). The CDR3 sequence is CASSLSGSTNSNQPQHF. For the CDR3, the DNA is TGTGCCAGCAGTTTATCCGGGAGTACGAATAGCAATCAGCCCCAGCATTTT.